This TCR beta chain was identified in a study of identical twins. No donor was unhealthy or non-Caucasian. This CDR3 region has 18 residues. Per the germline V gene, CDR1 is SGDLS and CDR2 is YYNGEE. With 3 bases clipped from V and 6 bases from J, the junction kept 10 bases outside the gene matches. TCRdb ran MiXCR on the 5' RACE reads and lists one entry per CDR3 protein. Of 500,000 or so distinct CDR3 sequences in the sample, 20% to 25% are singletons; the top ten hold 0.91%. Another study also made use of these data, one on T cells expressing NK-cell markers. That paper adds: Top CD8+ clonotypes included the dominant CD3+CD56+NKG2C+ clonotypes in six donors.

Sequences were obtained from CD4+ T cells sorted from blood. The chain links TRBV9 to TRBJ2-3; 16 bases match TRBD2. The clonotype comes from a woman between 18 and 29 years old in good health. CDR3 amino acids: CASSAPGTSGGAGDTQYF. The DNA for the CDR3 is TGTGCCAGCAGCGCCCCCGGGACTAGCGGGGGGGCAGGGGATACGCAGTATTTT.